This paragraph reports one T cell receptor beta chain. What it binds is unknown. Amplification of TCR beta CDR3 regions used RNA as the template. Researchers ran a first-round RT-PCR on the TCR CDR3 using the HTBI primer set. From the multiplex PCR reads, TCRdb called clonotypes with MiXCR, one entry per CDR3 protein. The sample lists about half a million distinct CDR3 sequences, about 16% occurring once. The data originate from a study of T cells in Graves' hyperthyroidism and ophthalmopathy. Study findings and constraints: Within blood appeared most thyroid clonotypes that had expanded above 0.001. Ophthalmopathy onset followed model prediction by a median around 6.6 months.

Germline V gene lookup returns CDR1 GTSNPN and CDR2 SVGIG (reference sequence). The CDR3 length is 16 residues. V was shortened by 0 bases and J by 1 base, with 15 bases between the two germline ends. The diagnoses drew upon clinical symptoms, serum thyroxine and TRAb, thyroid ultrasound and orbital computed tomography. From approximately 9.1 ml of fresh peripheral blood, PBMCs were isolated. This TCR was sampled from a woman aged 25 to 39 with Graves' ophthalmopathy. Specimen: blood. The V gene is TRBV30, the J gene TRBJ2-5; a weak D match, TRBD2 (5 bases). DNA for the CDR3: TGTGCCTGGAGTGTAGGTGGGAGAGGCTCCCAAGAGACCCAGTACTTC. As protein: CAWSVGGRGSQETQYF.